Listed here are 20 T cell receptor beta chains from one sample, sequenced in a study of shared clonotypes between healthy human individuals. The data were produced by immunoSEQ multiplex PCR, yet TCRdb's version contains in-frame clones alone and is incomplete. Of around 450,000 clones listed, around 79% are singletons. Sequencing input: PBMCs. These receptors came from a woman in her thirties or forties in good health. Some clones in this sample may be carry-over from other donors' samples.

This rearrangement joins TRBV28 to TRBJ2-7, with 8 bases lining up with TRBD2. The germline CDR1 and CDR2 sequences are MDHEN and SYDVKM. This CDR3 has 14 residues. V was pared by 5 bases and J by 3 bases, with 6 bases of the junction left unmatched. The CDR3 sequence: CASSGSGTYYEQYF. The CDR3 DNA follows: TGTGCCAGCAGTGGTAGCGGGACGTACTACGAGCAGTACTTC.

The chain couples TRBV29-1 to TRBJ2-5, with a possible D match to TRBD1 (5 bases). With the DNA end fitting TRBJ2-7 better, the J assignment may be wrong. The CDR3 has 14 amino acids. Germline assignment: CDR1 SQVTM and CDR2 ANQGSEA. The CDR3: CSVEVVTDDSEQYF. The CDR3 bases are TGCAGCGTTGAAGTCGTGACAGATGACTCCGAGCAGTACTTC.

The chain is built from TRBV28 and TRBJ1-1; 9 nucleotides agree with TRBD1. V lost 3 bases to trimming and J lost 6 bases; unmatched junction nucleotides: 5. The length of the CDR3 is 14 residues. Germline CDR1 is MDHEN and CDR2 is SYDVKM. The CDR3 DNA reads as TGTGCCAGCAGTTTTACCACAGGGGGCGCTGAAGCTTTCTTT. Its protein is CASSFTTGGAEAFF.

The J gene is TRBJ1-6, the V gene TRBV30, with 8 bases that match TRBD1. Per germline, CDR1 GTSNPN and CDR2 SVGIG (reference sequence). The CDR3 totals 15 residues. The junction had 7 bases not matched to a gene; V was cut back by 0 bases and J by 9 bases. The CDR3 DNA sequence: TGTGCCTGGAGTGTTTTGGACAGGGACCTTTCACCCCTCCACTTT. Protein sequence: CAWSVLDRDLSPLHF.

V and J are TRBV19 and TRBJ2-1, with 14 bases that match TRBD2. The J segment lost 0 bases and the V segment lost 4 bases, leaving 2 bases of the junction unmatched. The CDR3 extends over 17 amino acids. Germline V lookup: CDR1 LNHDA, CDR2 SQIVND (reference sequence). As DNA, the CDR3 is TGTGCCAGTAGTAAGACTAGCGGGAGGGCCTCCTACAATGAGCAGTTCTTC. This codes for CASSKTSGRASYNEQFF. Full variable domain (rest looked up from reference TRBV19 and TRBJ2-1): DGGITQSPKYLFRKEGQNVTLSCEQNLNHDAMYWYRQDPGQGLRLIYYSQIVNDFQKGDIAEGYSVSREKKESFPLTVTSAQKNPTAFYLCASSKTSGRASYNEQFFGPGTRLTVL.

Worth noting for this clone: Sequence at one end of the junction differs from germline and may be a read error. V and J are TRBV5-1 and TRBJ2-3, with 9 positions matching TRBD2. CDR1 and CDR2 from the germline V gene are SGHRS and YFSETQ. This CDR3 has 15 amino acids. Here the CDR3 reads CASGRGQSPGTSRHF. For the CDR3, the DNA is TGCGCCAGCGGGCGGGGACAGTCACCCGGGACTAGCAGGCATTTT.

V and J are TRBV18 and TRBJ2-1; weak D call: TRBD2 (5 bases). Per germline, CDR1 KGHSH and CDR2 LQKENI. Trimming left V 0 bases short and J 3 bases short, with 18 bases between. The CDR3 covers 18 residues. CDR3 sequence reads: CASSPPVGGGLGYNEQFF. The CDR3 DNA reads as TGTGCCAGCTCACCACCGGTTGGAGGCGGACTGGGCTACAATGAGCAGTTCTTC. The variable domain in full, completed from reference TRBV18 and TRBJ2-1, reads NAGVMQNPRHLVRRRGQEARLRCSPMKGHSHVYWYRQLPEEGLKFMVYLQKENIIDESGMPKERFSAEFPKEGPSILRIQQVVRGDSAAYFCASSPPVGGGLGYNEQFFGPGTRLTVL.

This clone showed up just a few times. The chain employs TRBV14 and TRBJ1-1, with 7 bases identical to TRBD1. CDR1 is SGHDN and CDR2 is FVKESK in the germline V gene. The CDR3 loop spans 12 amino acids. Germline trimming cut 4 bases from V and 9 bases from J; bases unmatched to any gene: 5. The CDR3 is CASSLRGDKAFF. Here the CDR3 DNA reads TGTGCCAGCAGCCTCAGGGGGGATAAAGCTTTCTTT. The variable domain in full, completed from reference TRBV14 and TRBJ1-1, reads EAGVTQFPSHSVIEKGQTVTLRCDPISGHDNLYWYRRVMGKEIKFLLHFVKESKQDESGMPNNRFLAERTGGTYSTLKVQPAELEDSGVYFCASSLRGDKAFFGQGTRLTVV.

The chain has TRBV7-9 and TRBJ2-3; D is unresolved. V shed 1 base and J shed 0 bases, with 8 bases lying between them. The CDR3 is 15 amino acids. CDR1 is SEHNR and CDR2 is FQNEAQ in the germline V gene (reference sequence). For the CDR3, the DNA is TGTGCCAGCAGCTTAGGCAGGAGTAGCACAGATACGCAGTATTTT. This gives the protein CASSLGRSSTDTQYF.

The chain joins TRBV6-6 to TRBJ2-6, with D perhaps matching TRBD2 (5 bases). The CDR3 contains 15 residues. Germline CDR1 and CDR2: MNHNY and SVGAGI (reference sequence). Trimming cost V 5 bases and J 1 base, with 9 bases left between them. CDR3 nucleotides: TGTGCCAGCAGTGCACGGGGTTCTGGGGCCAACGTCCTGACTTTC. Its translation is CASSARGSGANVLTF.

The rearrangement links TRBV14 to TRBJ1-1, with D unclear. The length of the CDR3 is 13 residues. The V gene lost 1 base and the J gene lost 5 bases, with 8 bases spanning the gap. Per the germline V gene, CDR1 is SGHDN and CDR2 is FVKESK. CDR3: CASSQGGWTEAFF. CDR3 in DNA: TGTGCCAGCAGCCAAGGGGGTTGGACTGAAGCTTTCTTT.

The gene calls are TRBV6-1 and TRBJ1-1; 8 bases map to TRBD1. After removal of 3 bases from V and 8 bases from J, the junction contained 2 bases not matched to a gene. Germline assignment: CDR1 MNHNS and CDR2 SASEGT. The CDR3 loop spans 12 amino acids. The CDR3 loop reads CASSEDRAEAFF. The CDR3 nucleotides are TGTGCCAGCAGTGAGGACAGGGCCGAAGCTTTCTTT.

This chain joins TRBV19 and TRBJ2-1; the match to TRBD2 covers 14 bases. Germline trimming cut 2 bases from V and 9 bases from J; bases unmatched to any gene: 6. Per the germline V gene, CDR1 is LNHDA and CDR2 is SQIVND (reference sequence). This CDR3 contains 16 residues. The CDR3 nucleotides are TGTGCCAGTAGTATAACGGGACTAGCGGGAGCAGCTGAGCAGTTCTTC. Translated: CASSITGLAGAAEQFF.

This clone was seen once. The rearrangement links TRBV12-5 to TRBJ2-3; no firm D call. CDR1 and CDR2 from the germline V gene are LGHNT and FRNRAP. Trimming took 2 bases from V and 6 from J, leaving 12 bases between them. The CDR3 covers 14 residues. The CDR3 DNA is TGTGCTAGTGGTTTGTCCGGGCTCCAGGATACGCAGTATTTT. Translation gives CASGLSGLQDTQYF.

This clone was observed a single time. V is TRBV7-3 and J is TRBJ2-2; 13 bases are a match to TRBD2. CDR3 length: 17 residues. V was clipped by 5 bases and J by 1 base; unmatched bases: 4. Germline loops: CDR1 SGHTA, CDR2 FQGTGA. The CDR3 reads CASSARTSGGNTGELFF. The CDR3 bases are TGTGCCAGCAGCGCCCGGACTAGCGGGGGGAACACCGGGGAGCTGTTTTTT.

The chain is built from TRBV28 and TRBJ2-2, with 12 positions matching TRBD2. The CDR3 totals 16 residues. With V trimmed by 5 bases and J by 6 bases, 7 bases remained unmatched. Germline CDR1 is MDHEN and CDR2 is SYDVKM. This CDR3 is CASSTRLAGEPGELFF. The DNA of the CDR3 is TGTGCCAGCAGTACCCGACTAGCGGGAGAACCCGGGGAGCTGTTTTTT. The variable domain in full, completed from reference TRBV28 and TRBJ2-2, reads DVKVTQSSRYLVKRTGEKVFLECVQDMDHENMFWYRQDPGLGLRLIYFSYDVKMKEKGDIPEGYSVSREKKERFSLILESASTNQTSMYLCASSTRLAGEPGELFFGEGSRLTVL.

The V gene is TRBV7-6, the J gene TRBJ2-2; D is unresolved. The V gene lost 2 bases and the J gene lost 8 bases, with 6 bases spanning the gap. The CDR3 sequence is 12 residues long. Per germline, CDR1 SGHVS and CDR2 FNYEAQ. CDR3 bases: TGTGCCAGCAGCTTAAGGGTAGGGGAGCTGTTTTTT. This encodes CASSLRVGELFF.

The table lists this clone with a count of one. At one boundary the junction diverges from the germline segment, which might be a read error. V and J are TRBV6-5 and TRBJ2-7; 10 bases are shared with TRBD1. The CDR3 consists of 13 residues. The germline V gene encodes CDR1 MNHEY and CDR2 SVGAGI. The CDR3 nucleotides read TGTGCCAGCAGGGGACAGGGGCGCTACGAGCGGTACTTC. Translation gives CASRGQGRYERYF.

The rearrangement joins TRBV4-2 to TRBJ1-2, with D unresolved. This CDR3 has 14 amino acids. Deletions cut 5 bases from V and 2 bases from J, with 12 bases between. In germline, CDR1 is LGHNA, CDR2 YNFKEQ. The CDR3 here is CASSLVVKNYGYTF. As DNA, the CDR3 is TGTGCCAGCAGCTTGGTGGTCAAAAACTATGGCTACACCTTC.

The J gene is TRBJ2-7, the V gene TRBV5-4; 8 bases fit TRBD1. The CDR3 spans 15 residues. The V gene end was trimmed by 4 bases and the J gene end by 6 bases; junction bases not matched to a gene: 12. Germline loops: CDR1 SGHNT, CDR2 YYREEE (reference sequence). The CDR3: CASSMRTGPEVEQYF. DNA for the CDR3: TGTGCCAGCAGCATGCGGACAGGGCCAGAGGTCGAGCAGTACTTC.